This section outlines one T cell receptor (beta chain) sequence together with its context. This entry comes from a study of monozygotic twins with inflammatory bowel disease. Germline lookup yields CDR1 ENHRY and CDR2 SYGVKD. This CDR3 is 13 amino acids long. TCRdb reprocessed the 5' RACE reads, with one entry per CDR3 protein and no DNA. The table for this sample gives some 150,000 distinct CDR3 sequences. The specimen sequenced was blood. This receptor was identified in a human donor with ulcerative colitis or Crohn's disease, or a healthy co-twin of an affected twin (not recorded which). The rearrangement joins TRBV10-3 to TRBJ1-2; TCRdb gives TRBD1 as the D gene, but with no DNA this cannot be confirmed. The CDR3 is CAITGQVNYGYTF.